This record covers a single T cell receptor (beta chain). The data were taken from a study of shared clonotypes between healthy human individuals. Naive CD8 cells lacked CD45RO, underwent positive selection for CCR7 and left out terminally differentiated effector memory CD45RA+ cells. There are 15 residues in the CDR3. V was pared by 5 bases and J by 4 bases, with 17 bases between. Per germline, CDR1 SGHTA and CDR2 FQGTGA. The table came from immunoSEQ multiplex PCR; TCRdb's copy has only in-frame clones and leaves some out. The profile shows some 2.1 million clones, 93% of them singletons. J is TRBJ2-5 and V is TRBV7-3, with D possibly called TRBD1 or TRBD2 (5 bases each). The specimen sequenced was naive CD8+ T cells from PBMCs. This clonotype originated in a man in his late teens or twenties in good health. Some clones in this sample may be carry-over from other donors' samples. The CDR3 DNA is TGTGCCAGCAGCCCCGAGGGAGCAGGGTCAGAGACCCAGTACTTC. It is translated as CASSPEGAGSETQYF.